The rows below give T cell receptor beta chains drawn from one sample of a study of T cells in Graves' hyperthyroidism and ophthalmopathy. TCRdb redid the calling of the multiplex PCR reads with MiXCR, one entry per CDR3 protein. The repertoire includes around 300,000 distinct CDR3 sequences, approximately 13% of them detected once, and 34% sits in the top ten. Input material: blood. These receptors were obtained from a woman aged 40 to 50 with Graves' ophthalmopathy. Both conserved end residues are trimmed from each CDR3. D genes are given only for firm matches.

TRBV19	TRBJ2-7	13	NA	ASSIGEGGSYEQY
TRBV28	TRBJ2-2	12	TRBD1	ASRPTGDTGELF
TRBV6-1	TRBJ1-4	11	TRBD1	ASRRQGGEKLF
TRBV6-1	TRBJ1-2	16	TRBD1	ASTRAFGGGGGNYGYT
TRBV7-9	TRBJ2-1	15	TRBD2	ASSSYHTSGRSNEQF
TRBV19	TRBJ1-5	10	NA	ASRREQQPQH
TRBV9	TRBJ1-3	11	NA	ASSDGPGNTIY
TRBV10-3	TRBJ2-5	12	TRBD2	AISKGLARETQY
TRBV18	TRBJ1-1	11	NA	ASSPQSNTEAF
TRBV18	TRBJ2-7	11	TRBD2	ASSPGTSYEQY
TRBV20-1	TRBJ2-7	12	NA	SARDRAGTYEQY
TRBV7-9	TRBJ2-3	13	NA	ASSRWWGNTDTQY
TRBV4-1	TRBJ1-5	9	NA	ASSQRGQQH
TRBV7-2	TRBJ2-7	14	NA	ASSWGRKGNPYEQY
TRBV6-1	TRBJ2-1	13	NA	ASSGTGTGANEQF
TRBV13	TRBJ1-1	15	NA	ASSYMIGTAPSTEAF
TRBV2	TRBJ1-4	12	NA	ASSHLGGNEKLF
TRBV2	TRBJ1-1	11	NA	ASSEPESTEAF
TRBV4-2	TRBJ1-2	13	NA	ASSQPGPGAGGYT
TRBV3-1	TRBJ1-1	14	NA	ASSPQGSGINTEAF
TRBV2	TRBJ2-5	13	NA	ASSGETTYQETQY
TRBV5-8	TRBJ2-3	14	NA	ASARIQRRRTDTQY
TRBV15	TRBJ2-1	11	NA	ATSRDLANEQF
TRBV28	TRBJ2-5	12	TRBD1	ASSADRLQETQY
TRBV30	TRBJ1-1	8	NA	AWGTTEAF
TRBV3-1	TRBJ2-7	12	NA	ASSQTTTRYEQY
TRBV5-1	TRBJ1-1	13	NA	ASSHDGGQNTEAF
TRBV20-1	TRBJ1-6	11	NA	SARGGGGSPLH
TRBV5-5	TRBJ2-3	15	NA	ASSAQILVRSADTQY
TRBV29-1	TRBJ1-3	12	NA	SVGSGTSGNTIY
TRBV27	TRBJ1-1	11	TRBD1	ASSIQTGLEAF
TRBV13	TRBJ2-7	16	TRBD1	ASSNARDSHSVAYEQY
TRBV19	TRBJ1-1	14	TRBD1	ASSARTGGISTEAF
TRBV20-1	TRBJ2-5	12	TRBD2	SAREGTSEETQY
TRBV5-8	TRBJ1-1	12	NA	ASSSNLMNTEAF
TRBV30	TRBJ1-2	11	NA	AWRRKGNYGYT
TRBV5-1	TRBJ2-7	13	NA	ASSLGSGGNYEQY
TRBV2	TRBJ2-2	11	NA	ASNIGPAGELF
TRBV5-1	TRBJ1-2	10	NA	ASSFKGDGYT
TRBV27	TRBJ2-7	12	TRBD1	ASHPQGATYEQY
TRBV19	TRBJ2-1	13	NA	ASNPAGGGHNEQF
TRBV10-3	TRBJ2-7	11	TRBD2	AISLAGGREQY
TRBV3-1	TRBJ2-5	14	TRBD2	ASSRGLAGDRPTQY
TRBV7-2	TRBJ1-4	14	TRBD1	ASSLVATGAGEKLF
TRBV6-1	TRBJ2-5	10	NA	ASSRGSETQY
TRBV15	TRBJ2-1	16	TRBD1	ATSGPKDRGRAYNEQF